This TCR beta chain was found in a study of cytomegalovirus exposure and HLA in healthy donors. PCR amplification relied on 60 Vbeta primers (plus 13 Jbeta primers). Some clones are missing from TCRdb's copy, which holds only in-frame ones; the method was immunoSEQ multiplex PCR. The data show some 140,000 clones, approximately 80% seen once. Germline V gene sequence: CDR1 KGHSH, CDR2 LQKENI. The CDR3 is 15 amino acids. V lost 1 base and J lost 7; bases outside the gene matches: 4. The specimen was PBMCs. The source is a man aged 25-45 years in good health and CMV-seronegative. V usage is TRBV18 and J usage is TRBJ2-2; 9 bases agree with TRBD1. CDR3 loop: CASSPLGQGNGELFF. For the CDR3, the DNA is TGTGCCAGCTCACCACTCGGACAGGGGAACGGGGAGCTGTTTTTT.